This TCR beta chain is drawn from a study of CD8 T cells in ankylosing spondylitis. Study observations and caveats: Disease-linked clones, CD8+, were relatively rare in peripheral blood. Ankylosing spondylitis blood seemed to carry a telltale TCR beta motif made of about 8 highly homologous variants.

Remarks on this clonotype: Its antigen is still unknown. Germline is not matched at one junction end, which may reflect a read error.

TCRdb redid the calling of the 5' RACE reads with MiXCR, one entry per CDR3 protein. In the table there are 750,000 to 850,000 distinct CDR3 sequences, 10% to 15% of which are singletons. The sample comprised blood, either unsorted or a sorted T cell fraction (not recorded which). The origin of this receptor is a male donor with ankylosing spondylitis.

The CDR3 DNA reads as TGTGCCAGCAGCCCTCATTCAGACAGGGCTCTCCATTTT. This sequence encodes CASSPHSDRALHF. V gene TRBV9 combines with J gene TRBJ1-4, with 7 bases identical to TRBD1. Per germline, CDR1 SGDLS and CDR2 YYNGEE. The CDR3 is made up of 13 amino acids. Complete variable domain (other parts from reference TRBV9 and TRBJ1-4): DSGVTQTPKHLITATGQRVTLRCSPRSGDLSVYWYQQSLDQGLQFLIQYYNGEERAKGNILERFSAQQFPDLHSELNLSSLELGDSALYFCASSPHSDRALHFGSGTQLSVL.